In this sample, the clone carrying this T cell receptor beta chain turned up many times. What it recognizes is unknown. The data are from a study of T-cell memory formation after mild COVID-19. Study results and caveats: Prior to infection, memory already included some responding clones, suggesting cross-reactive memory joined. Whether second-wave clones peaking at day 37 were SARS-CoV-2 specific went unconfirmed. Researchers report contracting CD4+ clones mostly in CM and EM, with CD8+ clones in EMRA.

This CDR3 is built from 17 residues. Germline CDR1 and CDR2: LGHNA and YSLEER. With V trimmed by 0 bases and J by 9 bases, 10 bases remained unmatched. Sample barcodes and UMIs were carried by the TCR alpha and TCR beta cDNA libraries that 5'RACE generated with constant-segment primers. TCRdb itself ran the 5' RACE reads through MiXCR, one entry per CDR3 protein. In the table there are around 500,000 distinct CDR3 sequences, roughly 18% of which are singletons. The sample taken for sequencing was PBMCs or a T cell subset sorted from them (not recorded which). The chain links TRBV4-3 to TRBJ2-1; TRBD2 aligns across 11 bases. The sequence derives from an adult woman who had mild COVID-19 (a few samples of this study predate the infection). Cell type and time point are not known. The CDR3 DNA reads TGCGCCAGCAGCCAAGATAGGGGAACTAGCGGGAGTCTTGAGCAGTTCTTC. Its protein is CASSQDRGTSGSLEQFF.